A single sample is the source of the 6 T cell receptor beta chains below, sequenced in a study of regulatory dendritic cells for organ transplantation. Sorted subsets were CFSE-labeled and cultured about 5 days with allogeneic dendritic cells. Repertoires were generated with immunoSEQ multiplex PCR, while TCRdb's copy carries only in-frame clones and drops some. The data show roughly 9,300 clones, 65% to 85% seen once. No antigen is known for these receptors. What was sequenced was memory CD4+ T cells from blood cultured with dendritic cells. Subset in this sample: CD45RO+ memory T cells. The receptors were sampled from a human donor in good health.

The genes are TRBV7-9 and TRBJ1-6; a weak D match, TRBD1 (5 bases). Germline-derived CDR1 and CDR2 are SEHNR and FQNEAQ (reference sequence). V gave up 0 bases and J gave up 8 bases, with 11 bases separating them. This CDR3 has 15 residues. CDR3 protein: CASSLARGTYSPLHF. CDR3 DNA: TGTGCCAGCAGCTTAGCCCGAGGGACGTATTCACCCCTCCACTTT.

CDR3 sequence: CASSETGWSYNEQFF. The CDR3 region has the DNA TGTGCCAGCAGCGAAACAGGGTGGTCCTACAATGAGCAGTTCTTC. The V call is TRBV9, the J call TRBJ2-1; tentative D call: TRBD1 (6 bases). From germline, CDR1 is SGDLS and CDR2 YYNGEE. Trimming took 3 bases from V and 1 from J, leaving 11 bases between them. This CDR3 is 15 amino acids long.

Only one count was recorded for this clone. The rearrangement joins TRBV9 to TRBJ2-3, with a tentative D call TRBD1 (5 bases). The V end was cut by 1 base, the J end by 3 bases, with 12 bases between. Germline CDR1 and CDR2: SGDLS and YYNGEE. The length of the CDR3 is 15 residues. For the CDR3, the DNA is TGTGCCAGCAGCGTAAAAGGGGTCGGTACAGATACGCAGTATTTT. This translates into CASSVKGVGTDTQYF.

The chain couples TRBV7-2 to TRBJ2-1; 11 nucleotides align to TRBD2. This CDR3 has 14 amino acids. Germline loops: CDR1 SGHTA, CDR2 FQGNSA. J was trimmed by 10 bases and V by 5 bases; bases with no gene match: 7. Here the CDR3 reads CASSPGLAGREQFF. In DNA form, the CDR3 reads TGTGCCAGCAGCCCAGGACTAGCGGGCAGAGAGCAGTTCTTC. The whole variable domain, filled in from reference TRBV7-2 and TRBJ2-1, reads GAGVSQSPSNKVTEKGKDVELRCDPISGHTALYWYRQSLGQGLEFLIYFQGNSAPDKSGLPSDRFSAERTGGSVSTLTIQRTQQEDSAVYLCASSPGLAGREQFFGPGTRLTVL.

The chain uses TRBV7-9 and TRBJ1-3; D gene ambiguous. The germline V gene encodes CDR1 SEHNR and CDR2 FQNEAQ (reference sequence). The CDR3 spans 15 residues. Deletions cut 2 bases from V and 0 bases from J, with 8 bases between. The CDR3 spells CASSLSRSSGNTIYF. The CDR3 nucleotides are TGTGCCAGCAGCTTAAGTCGGAGCTCTGGAAACACCATATATTTT.

This chain connects TRBV7-9 to TRBJ2-7; 7 nucleotides align to TRBD2. The CDR3 runs to 12 residues. V shed 8 bases, J shed 2 bases, and the junction held 3 bases outside the gene matches. Per the germline V gene, CDR1 is SEHNR and CDR2 is FQNEAQ (reference sequence). CDR3 protein: CASQRDTYEQYF. As DNA, the CDR3 is TGTGCCAGCCAGCGGGATACCTACGAGCAGTACTTC.